Below are 27 T cell receptor beta chains sequenced from a single sample in a study of a mutant IDH1 vaccine in newly diagnosed glioma. Time point noted: week 47, end of study. Each dose delivered 300 ug of mutant IDH1 20-mer peptide subcutaneously with imiquimod. Clones were read by immunoSEQ multiplex PCR, and TCRdb kept only the in-frame ones, dropping some. The sample lists tens of thousands of clones, roughly four fifths seen once, with more than 3% in the top ten. No antigen has been assigned to these receptors. Sequenced here: PBMCs, sampled from a glioma patient whose treatment included an IDH1 peptide vaccine. The receptor set was obtained from a woman aged 45-59 years with glioma.

CDR3 DNA: TGCGCCAGCAGCCCGGACGGACCGAGCTCCTATAATTCACCCCTCCACTTT. Protein sequence: CASSPDGPSSYNSPLHF. The V gene is TRBV5-1, the J gene TRBJ1-6; D remains unclear. The CDR3 runs to 17 residues. The germline V and J ends were trimmed by 4 bases and 0 bases, with 14 bases remaining between them. CDR1 and CDR2 (germline): SGHRS, YFSETQ.

This clone came up a few times. The chain has TRBV20-1 and TRBJ1-1; tentative D call: TRBD1 (5 bases). The CDR3 loop spans 11 amino acids. V lost 3 bases and J 5 bases, leaving 7 bases between the germline ends. Germline assignment: CDR1 DFQATT and CDR2 SNEGSKA (reference sequence). The DNA of the CDR3 is TGCAGTGCTAGTTGGGGGACTGAAGCTTTCTTT. Its translation: CSASWGTEAFF.

This chain connects TRBV5-1 to TRBJ2-3; possibly TRBD2 for D (6 bases). The CDR3 loop spans 15 amino acids. The germline V and J ends were trimmed by 1 base and 4 bases, with 13 bases remaining between them. The germline gives CDR1 SGHRS, CDR2 YFSETQ. CDR3 sequence reads: CASSLWGVSSDTQYF. The DNA of the CDR3 is TGCGCCAGCAGCTTGTGGGGGGTGAGCTCAGATACGCAGTATTTT.

The chain is built from TRBV28 and TRBJ1-1, with D unresolved. Trimming left V 2 bases short and J 11 bases short, with 9 bases between. The CDR3 is made up of 11 amino acids. Germline CDR1 MDHEN, CDR2 SYDVKM. The CDR3 nucleotides read TGTGCCAGCAGTTTAGTTCGAGGGGCTTTCTTT. Protein sequence: CASSLVRGAFF.

The chain joins TRBV2 to TRBJ1-1, with TRBD1 matching 7 bases. This CDR3 comprises 14 residues. Germline loops: CDR1 SNHLY, CDR2 FYNNEI. With V trimmed by 6 bases and J by 6 bases, 10 bases remained unmatched. The CDR3 region is CASSAPPGGAEAFF. CDR3 nucleotide sequence: TGTGCCAGCAGCGCCCCGCCAGGGGGGGCTGAAGCTTTCTTT.

V usage is TRBV19 and J usage is TRBJ2-2, with a weak D call TRBD2 (5 bases). This CDR3 has 12 residues. Germline assignment: CDR1 LNHDA and CDR2 SQIVND (reference sequence). Trimming removed 10 bases at V and 3 bases at J, with 9 bases between. CDR3 loop: CATARDTGELFF. As DNA, the CDR3 is TGTGCCACCGCGAGGGACACCGGGGAGCTGTTTTTT. The full variable domain, in which reference TRBV19 and TRBJ2-2 provide the parts outside the CDR3, is DGGITQSPKYLFRKEGQNVTLSCEQNLNHDAMYWYRQDPGQGLRLIYYSQIVNDFQKGDIAEGYSVSREKKESFPLTVTSAQKNPTAFYLCATARDTGELFFGEGSRLTVL.

The V gene is TRBV19, the J gene TRBJ2-5; D might be TRBD2 (7 bases). Germline assignment: CDR1 LNHDA and CDR2 SQIVND (reference sequence). The germline V and J ends were trimmed by 6 bases and 0 bases, with 17 bases remaining between them. The CDR3 spans 16 residues. CDR3 in DNA: TGTGCCAGTAGCTCCTGGGGGGGCCTCTACCAAGAGACCCAGTACTTC. Amino acids: CASSSWGGLYQETQYF.

In its sample, this clone was seen once. The rearrangement uses TRBV10-3 and TRBJ1-1; 7 bases line up with TRBD1. This CDR3 spans 14 amino acids. CDR1 ENHRY and CDR2 SYGVKD come from the germline V gene. Trimming at V came to 3 bases and at J to 4 bases, leaving 5 bases not matched to a gene. The CDR3 DNA sequence: TGTGCCATCAGTGAACGAGGGGGCGGCACTGAAGCTTTCTTT. Protein product: CAISERGGGTEAFF.

V is TRBV5-4 and J is TRBJ1-1, with TRBD1 as a possible D gene (5 bases). The germline V gene encodes CDR1 SGHNT and CDR2 YYREEE (reference sequence). The CDR3 is 14 amino acids. V was shortened by 0 bases and J by 4 bases, with 10 bases between the two germline ends. CDR3 sequence (DNA): TGTGCCAGCAGCTTGGCCCCGGGGGGCACTGAAGCTTTCTTT. Its protein product is CASSLAPGGTEAFF.

J is TRBJ1-5 and V is TRBV29-1; 12 nucleotides line up with TRBD1. Germline CDR1 SQVTM, CDR2 ANQGSEA. V trimming: 6 bases; J trimming: 3 bases; junction bases outside the gene matches: 12. The CDR3 covers 17 residues. The CDR3 region is CSVLGTGGKGDNQPQHF. DNA for the CDR3: TGCAGCGTCCTAGGGACAGGGGGCAAAGGAGACAATCAGCCCCAGCATTTT.

The chain is built from TRBV6-6 and TRBJ1-6, with D uncertain. V gave up 8 bases and J gave up 5 bases, with 7 bases separating them. This CDR3 is 12 amino acids long. Germline CDR1 is MNHNY and CDR2 is SVGAGI (reference sequence). CDR3 nucleotide sequence: TGTGCCAGCCGTACAGATAATTCACCCCTCCACTTT. The encoded protein is CASRTDNSPLHF.

V and J are TRBV7-9 and TRBJ1-5; D might be TRBD1 (6 bases). V lost 1 base, J lost 1 base, and 11 bases lay in between. The CDR3 is 16 amino acids. Germline-derived CDR1 and CDR2 are SEHNR and FQNEAQ (reference sequence). This chain's CDR3 is CASSLDPGASNQPQHF. CDR3 coding DNA: TGTGCCAGCAGCTTAGATCCAGGGGCCAGCAATCAGCCCCAGCATTTT.

This clone was seen only a few times. The chain has TRBV9 and TRBJ1-6; no clear D. Trimming left V 3 bases short and J 10 bases short, with 17 bases between. Germline CDR1 is SGDLS and CDR2 is YYNGEE. CDR3 size: 15 residues. CDR3 loop: CASSAGIGVRSPLHF. The CDR3 region has the DNA TGTGCCAGCAGCGCGGGAATCGGGGTCAGGTCACCCCTCCACTTT.

This chain connects TRBV5-1 to TRBJ1-4; perhaps TRBD1 as D (5 bases). The CDR3 length is 15 residues. V dropped 4 bases and J dropped 6 bases, with 16 bases sitting between them. Per germline, CDR1 SGHRS and CDR2 YFSETQ. This chain's CDR3 is CASSPGGGEDEKLFF. DNA of the CDR3: TGCGCCAGCAGCCCTGGGGGGGGAGAGGATGAAAAACTGTTTTTT.

This clone was detected a few times. Other DNA sequences within the sample encode an identical CDR3. This sequence joins TRBV6-5 and TRBJ1-1; D may be TRBD1 (5 bases). Trimming shortened V by 0 bases and J by 5 bases, and 7 bases separated the two germline ends. In germline, CDR1 is MNHEY, CDR2 SVGAGI. The CDR3 runs 13 residues. This CDR3 reads CASSYSGGTEAFF. The DNA of the CDR3 is TGTGCCAGCAGTTACTCCGGGGGGACTGAAGCTTTCTTT.

The gene calls are TRBV15 and TRBJ1-5; D gene ambiguous. The length of the CDR3 is 17 residues. Germline-derived CDR1 and CDR2 are LNHNV and YYDKDF (reference sequence). Trimming shortened V by 1 base and J by 0 bases, and 13 bases separated the two germline ends. The CDR3 region has the DNA TGTGCCACCAGCAGAGGAAGGGAGACATATAGCAATCAGCCCCAGCATTTT. It specifies CATSRGRETYSNQPQHF.

The chain is built from TRBV6-1 and TRBJ2-1; D call uncertain. The CDR3 length is 14 residues. Deletions cut 3 bases from V and 8 bases from J, with 14 bases between. CDR1 MNHNS and CDR2 SASEGT come from the germline V gene. DNA for the CDR3: TGTGCCAGCAGTGAGCGACCTTTATGGGATGAGCAGTTCTTC. Protein product: CASSERPLWDEQFF.

The rearrangement joins TRBV7-9 to TRBJ2-3, with D unresolved. This CDR3 has 15 amino acids. V was shortened by 5 bases and J by 0 bases, with 12 bases between the two germline ends. The germline V gene has CDR1 SEHNR and CDR2 FQNEAQ (reference sequence). CDR3 bases: TGTGCCAGCAGCCCCCCGGGTTCTAGCACAGATACGCAGTATTTT. This codes for CASSPPGSSTDTQYF.

The chain uses TRBV7-2 and TRBJ2-7, with D possibly being TRBD1 (5 bases). From germline, CDR1 is SGHTA and CDR2 FQGNSA. V lost 2 bases and J 6 bases, leaving 11 bases between the germline ends. The CDR3 consists of 13 residues. The CDR3 DNA reads TGTGCCAGCAGCTTATCTACTACAGGCGAGCAGTACTTC. Translated: CASSLSTTGEQYF.

The chain couples TRBV7-2 to TRBJ1-5; D gene ambiguous. The CDR3 has 13 amino acids. Germline lookup yields CDR1 SGHTA and CDR2 FQGNSA. The germline V and J ends were trimmed by 2 bases and 6 bases, with 8 bases remaining between them. CDR3 loop: CASSLWESQPQHF. The CDR3 coding sequence is TGTGCCAGCAGCTTATGGGAAAGTCAGCCCCAGCATTTT.

This chain connects TRBV5-1 to TRBJ1-1; no firm D call. Trimming took 4 bases from V and 4 from J, leaving 14 bases between them. The CDR3 runs 14 residues. Germline values: CDR1 SGHRS, CDR2 YFSETQ. CDR3 region: CASSTPSRGTEAFF. Written as DNA, the CDR3 is TGCGCCAGCAGCACACCTAGTCGGGGCACTGAAGCTTTCTTT.

The chain recombines TRBV2 with TRBJ1-6, with D maybe TRBD1 (6 bases). The length of the CDR3 is 13 residues. Per the germline V gene, CDR1 is SNHLY and CDR2 is FYNNEI. The V and J ends lost 7 bases and 4 bases respectively, with 8 bases between them. The CDR3 reads CASKTGYNSPLHF. The CDR3 DNA sequence: TGTGCCAGCAAGACAGGTTATAATTCACCCCTCCACTTT.

The chain recombines TRBV19 with TRBJ2-3; tentatively, D is TRBD1 (6 bases). CDR1 is LNHDA and CDR2 is SQIVND in the germline V gene (reference sequence). The V end was cut by 4 bases, the J end by 4 bases, with 18 bases between. The CDR3 loop spans 16 amino acids. The DNA of the CDR3 is TGTGCCAGTAGTACCACAGGGAGTTTTGGGGCAGATACGCAGTATTTT. Translated, it gives CASSTTGSFGADTQYF.

V gene TRBV19 combines with J gene TRBJ1-6; possibly TRBD1 for D (6 bases). V was shortened by 5 bases and J by 1 base, with 12 bases between the two germline ends. Germline values: CDR1 LNHDA, CDR2 SQIVND (reference sequence). CDR3 length equals 16 residues. CDR3 sequence: CASSSRGGSYNSPLHF. The CDR3 bases are TGTGCCAGTAGTTCTAGGGGGGGATCCTATAATTCACCCCTCCACTTT.

This chain uses TRBV19 with TRBJ1-2; D uncertain. CDR3 length: 12 amino acids. The V gene's germline CDR1 is LNHDA and CDR2 SQIVND (reference sequence). The V and J ends lost 2 bases and 8 bases respectively, with 9 bases between them. CDR3 sequence reads: CASSISDGGYTF. CDR3 bases: TGTGCCAGTAGTATATCCGATGGCGGCTACACCTTC.

J is TRBJ1-2 and V is TRBV4-1; D is uncertain. The ends were cut back, 6 bases at V and 4 bases at J, with 18 bases in the middle. Germline V gene lookup returns CDR1 MGHRA and CDR2 YSYEKL. The CDR3 length is 15 residues. This chain's CDR3 is CASRPGPTTGYGYTF. CDR3 nucleotide sequence: TGCGCCAGCAGGCCCGGACCCACCACGGGCTATGGCTACACCTTC.

V gene TRBV9 combines with J gene TRBJ2-3; D is ambiguous. Germline V CDR1 and CDR2: SGDLS, YYNGEE. This CDR3 region has 16 residues. With 2 bases removed from V and 3 bases from J, the gap between germline ends came to 16 bases. CDR3 nucleotides: TGTGCCAGCAGCGTTGGCCACACTTCAAAGACAGATACGCAGTATTTT. The encoded protein is CASSVGHTSKTDTQYF.